The sequence of this TCR beta chain was determined in a study of CD8 T cells in Susac syndrome. Deletions cut 3 bases from V and 2 bases from J, with 19 bases between. Germline V gene sequence: CDR1 MNHEY, CDR2 SMNVEV (reference sequence). This CDR3 has 18 amino acids. CD8+ and CD4+ T cells taken from blood had their TCR beta sequenced. Healthy donors matched for age and sex were used as controls. With random hexamers, roughly 0.45 to 1 ug RNA was reverse transcribed. MiXCR was run by TCRdb on the immunoSEQ multiplex PCR reads, yielding one entry per CDR3 protein. The profile shows roughly 200,000 distinct CDR3 sequences, 95% of them singletons.

The receptor's source is a human donor in good health. Sequencing used CD4+ T cells from PBMCs. J is TRBJ2-2 and V is TRBV27; perhaps TRBD1 as D (6 bases). The CDR3 bases are TGTGCCAGCAGTTTGCGGCAGGGGAGATTCGCTAACACCGGGGAGCTGTTTTTT. The encoded protein is CASSLRQGRFANTGELFF.